The sequence of this T cell receptor (beta chain) was determined in a study of blood T cell repertoires in COVID-19. Study at large: The United States, Italy and Spain provided the acute and convalescent COVID-19 samples.

This CDR3 has 14 residues. Trimming took 7 bases from V and 4 from J, leaving 16 bases between them. Germline CDR1 is LNHDA and CDR2 is SQIVND (reference sequence). Method: immunoSEQ multiplex PCR; TCRdb's copy keeps in-frame clones and lacks some. The table shows 20,000 to 25,000 clones, with over 65% occurring only once. The sequencing sample was made of peripheral blood. This sequence was found in a human donor in a cohort sampled during active or convalescent COVID-19. The V gene is TRBV19, the J gene TRBJ1-2, with D possibly TRBD1 on 6 matching bases. The CDR3 nucleotides are TGTGCCAGTACCGATAGTCAGGGGTTCTATGGCTACACCTTC. Amino acids: CASTDSQGFYGYTF.